This TCR beta chain was captured by sequencing in a study of post-analysis software for immune sequencing data. In the study overall: Clinical courses comprised relapsing-remitting, secondary progressive and progressive-relapsing multiple sclerosis.

V lost 4 bases to trimming and J lost 11 bases, with 8 bases between them. This CDR3 has 11 residues. Germline CDR1 is MGHRA and CDR2 is YSYEKL. Whole-study results and caveats: Samples prepared in the same batch strongly co-clustered by F measure. With TRBV5-6, TRBV5-1 and TRBV20-1 included, about five TRBV segments were more frequent in patients than in controls.

Points on this clonotype: Antigen: not known.

Unique molecular identifiers were built into the TCR beta cDNA libraries. Input of about 0.95 to 11 million T cells yielded approximately 500,000 cDNA molecules. MiXCR, applied by TCRdb to the PCR reads, yields one record per CDR3 protein. This sample has roughly 870,000 distinct CDR3 sequences; approximately 53% occur once, and the top ten carry approximately 4.5%. The chain has TRBV4-1 and TRBJ1-4; D is ambiguous. This TCR came from a girl aged 5-17 years with multiple sclerosis. Sequencing was done on a sample of blood. CDR3 DNA sequence: TGCGCCAGCAGCCGGAACAGTAAACTGTTTTTT. It encodes CASSRNSKLFF.